The 20 T cell receptor beta chains below come from one sample, sequenced in a study of human T cells and chemical hapten exposure (dated by TCRdb to 2020 to 2023). The label giving this sample's time point can be read as: patch test 1, 2 weeks after DPC sensitization. Reading the label with the study, this specimen's treatment or condition is: therapeutic diphenylcyclopropenone sensitization with weekly scalp DPC. Library creation used RACE. The run used a NextSeq 500. TCRdb reworked the public reads: Q25 trimming with fastp, MiXCR clone assembly, productive beta chains retained. When rows share a CDR3 protein, they turn into one entry using the most common DNA and genes. This sample gives some 400,000 distinct CDR3 sequences in total; 4% to 5.5% of them show up just once. The ten largest clones represent 2% to 2.5% of the sample. Sequences were derived from whole blood, sampled in connection with sensitization to the hapten diphenylcyclopropenone (DPC). The source is a woman between 45 and 60 years old with alopecia areata. Some clones in this sample may be carry-over from other donors' samples.

This clonotype has just a few counts. V usage is TRBV7-9 and J usage is TRBJ2-3; no clear D gene. Germline values: CDR1 SEHNR, CDR2 FQNEAQ (reference sequence). Trimming shortened V by 4 bases and J by 6 bases, and 17 bases separated the two germline ends. The CDR3 totals 15 residues. CDR3 residues: CASSSLEAATDTQYF. In nucleotides, the CDR3 is TGTGCCAGCAGCTCCCTCGAAGCTGCCACGGATACGCAGTATTTT. The variable domain in full, completed from reference TRBV7-9 and TRBJ2-3, reads DTGVSQNPRHKITKRGQNVTFRCDPISEHNRLYWYRQTLGQGPEFLTYFQNEAQLEKSRLLSDRFSAERPKGSFSTLEIQRTEQGDSAMYLCASSSLEAATDTQYFGPGTRLTVL.

The sample holds a few counts of this clonotype. The V gene is TRBV7-9, the J gene TRBJ2-3, with TRBD2 matching 13 bases. The CDR3 length is 16 residues. The germline gives CDR1 SEHNR, CDR2 FQNEAQ (reference sequence). V dropped 5 bases and J dropped 5; count of bases not matched to a gene: 7. CDR3 residues: CASSPGLAGAIDTQYF. The CDR3 DNA reads as TGTGCCAGCAGCCCTGGACTAGCGGGAGCCATAGATACGCAGTATTTT.

The sample holds a few counts of this clonotype. J is TRBJ1-2 and V is TRBV5-6; D might be TRBD1 (5 bases). Trimming stripped 0 bases from V and 3 bases from J, with 6 bases between. The CDR3 is made up of 13 amino acids. CDR1 is SGHDT, CDR2 YYEEEE, per germline. The CDR3 spells CASSLAGHYGYTF. The CDR3 region has the DNA TGTGCCAGCAGCTTGGCAGGGCACTATGGCTACACCTTC.

V usage is TRBV9 and J usage is TRBJ1-1; D may be TRBD1 (5 bases). V shed 4 bases and J shed 3 bases, with 16 bases lying between them. CDR1 SGDLS and CDR2 YYNGEE come from the germline V gene. The CDR3 is made up of 15 amino acids. Here the CDR3 DNA reads TGTGCCAGCAGCCCCCGGACATGGGGGGACACTGAAGCTTTCTTT. Translating it yields CASSPRTWGDTEAFF.

Comments on this clonotype: This may be a read error: a much more frequent sequence differs by one nucleotide. This chain uses TRBV12-3 or TRBV12-4 with TRBJ2-3; D is possibly TRBD1 or TRBD2 (6 bases each). There are 16 residues in the CDR3. The V gene lost 2 bases and the J gene lost 2 bases, with 14 bases spanning the gap. The CDR3 nucleotides read TGTGCCAGCAGTTTATGGGGGGCGGGGCCCACAGATACGCAGTATTTT. This encodes CASSLWGAGPTDTQYF.

This clonotype came up many times. The rearrangement uses TRBV12-3 or TRBV12-4 and TRBJ1-1; the match to TRBD1 covers 10 bases. The CDR3 is 18 amino acids. V dropped 6 bases and J dropped 6; count of bases not matched to a gene: 19. The CDR3: CASSPTRTGGLSFAEAFF. The CDR3 DNA is TGTGCCAGCAGCCCCACCCGGACAGGGGGTCTCTCGTTCGCTGAAGCTTTCTTT.

The chain uses TRBV5-5 and TRBJ1-6; D unclear. With 0 bases removed from V and 7 bases from J, the gap between germline ends came to 11 bases. From germline, CDR1 is SGHKS and CDR2 YYEKEE (reference sequence). The CDR3 extends over 15 amino acids. The CDR3 nucleotides are TGTGCCAGCAGCTTGGCCTTACTTGGAAATTCACCCCTCCACTTT. This codes for CASSLALLGNSPLHF.

This clonotype was seen a handful of times. The rearrangement uses TRBV11-2 and TRBJ2-2, with TRBD1 as a possible D gene (6 bases). The CDR3 is 13 amino acids. V dropped 4 bases and J dropped 7 bases, with 10 bases sitting between them. CDR1 is SGHAT, CDR2 FQNNGV, per germline. This CDR3 is CASSSGVGGELFF. The CDR3 DNA sequence: TGTGCCAGCAGCTCAGGGGTCGGCGGGGAGCTGTTTTTT. Complete variable domain (other parts from reference TRBV11-2 and TRBJ2-2): EAGVAQSPRYKIIEKRQSVAFWCNPISGHATLYWYQQILGQGPKLLIQFQNNGVVDDSQLPKDRFSAERLKGVDSTLKIQPAKLEDSAVYLCASSSGVGGELFFGEGSRLTVL.

The chain carries TRBV6-6 and TRBJ2-4; the match to TRBD2 covers 11 bases. The length of the CDR3 is 18 residues. The V and J ends lost 0 bases and 1 base, in that order; junction bases with no gene match: 5. In germline, CDR1 is MNHNY, CDR2 SVGAGI (reference sequence). The CDR3 bases are TGTGCCAGCAGTTACTCTGGGGTAGCGGGGGGGGCCAAAAACATTCAGTACTTC. It encodes CASSYSGVAGGAKNIQYF.

This clonotype was seen many times. This chain joins TRBV4-3 and TRBJ2-5; D is undetermined. This CDR3 is built from 16 residues. The germline gives CDR1 LGHNA, CDR2 YSLEER. The V and J ends lost 0 bases and 2 bases respectively, with 13 bases between them. The CDR3 loop reads CASSQDLTVTQETQYF. CDR3 sequence (DNA): TGCGCCAGCAGCCAAGATCTGACGGTAACACAAGAGACCCAGTACTTC.

This clonotype was seen a few times. The V call is TRBV14, the J call TRBJ2-1; 7 bases fit TRBD2. The CDR3 loop spans 15 amino acids. The J segment lost 4 bases and the V segment lost 2 bases, leaving 5 bases of the junction unmatched. Germline V gene lookup returns CDR1 SGHDN and CDR2 FVKESK. In nucleotides, the CDR3 is TGTGCCAGCAGCCAACCAGCGGGACGGTACAATGAGCAGTTCTTC. Its protein is CASSQPAGRYNEQFF.

This chain links TRBV14 with TRBJ2-2; D gene unclear. Trimming pared 1 base from V and 6 bases from J, leaving 6 bases between. The CDR3 sequence is 13 residues long. CDR1 is SGHDN and CDR2 is FVKESK in the germline V gene. The CDR3 nucleotides are TGTGCCAGCAGCCAAGTCGACGCCGGGGAGCTGTTTTTT. Translating it yields CASSQVDAGELFF. Full variable domain (outside the CDR3, taken from reference TRBV14 and TRBJ2-2): EAGVTQFPSHSVIEKGQTVTLRCDPISGHDNLYWYRRVMGKEIKFLLHFVKESKQDESGMPNNRFLAERTGGTYSTLKVQPAELEDSGVYFCASSQVDAGELFFGEGSRLTVL.

This clonotype was recorded at least ten times. The V and J genes are TRBV12-3 or TRBV12-4 and TRBJ1-4; possibly TRBD1 for D (5 bases). The CDR3 totals 13 residues. V shed 8 bases and J shed 2 bases, with 9 bases lying between them. The CDR3 DNA reads TGTGCCAGCTACAGGCTGACTAATGAAAAACTGTTTTTT. Translation: CASYRLTNEKLFF.

This clonotype was recorded many times. V usage is TRBV12-3 or TRBV12-4 and J usage is TRBJ2-7; D may match TRBD1 or TRBD2 (6 bases each). This CDR3 has 13 amino acids. Trimming pared 10 bases from V and 6 bases from J, leaving 19 bases between. CDR3: CATGPGAPGEQYF. In DNA, the CDR3 is TGTGCCACCGGGCCGGGGGCGCCGGGCGAGCAGTACTTC.

In its sample, this clonotype was seen many times. V gene TRBV25-1 combines with J gene TRBJ1-5; TRBD1 matches 9 bases. The germline CDR1 and CDR2 sequences are MGHDK and SYGVNS. J gave up 4 bases and V 4 bases, and 2 bases lay outside the gene matches. The CDR3 spans 14 residues. Here the CDR3 DNA reads TGTGCCAGCAGTGGCGGGACAGGGAATCAGCCCCAGCATTTT. Translating it yields CASSGGTGNQPQHF.

This clonotype was seen at least ten times. V and J are TRBV7-8 and TRBJ2-3, with 7 bases identical to TRBD2. The CDR3 spans 14 residues. The J segment lost 5 bases and the V segment lost 5 bases, leaving 7 bases of the junction unmatched. Germline V gene data show CDR1 as SGHVS and CDR2 as FQNEAQ. The CDR3 loop is CASSPTSLGDTQYF. The CDR3 nucleotides read TGTGCCAGCAGCCCGACTAGCCTGGGAGATACGCAGTATTTT.

This clonotype was found many times. The rearrangement uses TRBV5-1 and TRBJ2-1; 7 positions match TRBD1. Germline V gene data show CDR1 as SGHRS and CDR2 as YFSETQ. The V and J ends lost 2 bases and 4 bases, in that order; junction bases with no gene match: 3. The CDR3 extends over 14 amino acids. The CDR3 sequence: CASSFRDRYNEQFF. CDR3 coding DNA: TGCGCCAGCAGCTTCCGGGACAGATACAATGAGCAGTTCTTC.

This clonotype was counted between two and nine times. The V and J genes are TRBV5-4 and TRBJ2-1; TRBD1 might be the D (6 bases). The CDR3 sequence is 14 residues long. Germline loops: CDR1 SGHNT, CDR2 YYREEE (reference sequence). Between the trimmed V and J ends, which lost 4 bases and 3 bases, there was a span of 11 bases. DNA of the CDR3: TGTGCCAGCAGCCCGGGACAAGACTACAATGAGCAGTTCTTC. Amino acid sequence: CASSPGQDYNEQFF.

This clonotype was seen repeatedly, ten times or more. The V call is TRBV6-6, the J call TRBJ1-1; D is undetermined. With 6 bases removed from V and 1 base from J, the gap between germline ends came to 9 bases. Germline CDR1 MNHNY, CDR2 SVGAGI (reference sequence). This CDR3 has 13 residues. The CDR3, as DNA: TGTGCCAGCAGACTCCTCAGGAACACTGAAGCTTTCTTT. It specifies CASRLLRNTEAFF.

This clonotype was detected ten times or more. The chain joins TRBV6-5 to TRBJ1-3, with TRBD1 identical over 10 bases. The CDR3 has 16 amino acids. V lost 3 bases, J lost 4 bases, and 6 bases stayed unmatched. Germline V gene lookup returns CDR1 MNHEY and CDR2 SVGAGI. The CDR3 nucleotides read TGTGCCAGCAGTTATAGACAGGGGGCTGGCGGAAACACCATATATTTT. This gives the protein CASSYRQGAGGNTIYF.